This is a list of T cell receptor beta chains from one sample in a study of molecular identifiers for immune sequencing clone quantification. TCRdb reprocessed the PCR reads with MiXCR, giving one entry per CDR3 protein. The repertoire holds about 320,000 distinct CDR3 sequences, with 20% to 25% as singletons. The specimen sequenced was naive CD8+ T cells from blood, with Jurkat cell RNA spiked in. Receptors were obtained from a human donor in good health. Some libraries in this study had Jurkat cell RNA spiked in. The CDR3 runs from the conserved cysteine through the conserved F or W.

TRBJ2-1 TRBV5-1 CASSVTGDNEQFF
TRBJ2-5 TRBV20-1 CSASWFQGQETQYF
TRBJ2-3 TRBV6-2/TRBV6-3 CASSNERETLTDTQYF
TRBJ2-3 TRBV7-9 CASSLGGSGGYTDTQYF
TRBJ2-7 TRBV4-3 CASSQDRSGYEQYF
TRBJ2-2 TRBV4-3 CASSQSRTTNTGELFF
TRBJ2-7 TRBV19 CASSIARVNLYEQYF
TRBJ1-1 TRBV6-2/TRBV6-3 CASSYGAGGLWDTEAFF
TRBJ2-1 TRBV4-1 CASIQGNEQFF
TRBJ2-5 TRBV11-2 CASSFPRQGRYQETQYF
TRBJ2-7 TRBV18 CASSPKREFPYEQYF
TRBJ1-1 TRBV10-3 CAISESIMVSEAFF
TRBJ1-2 TRBV7-8 CASSPGQGVLGYTF
TRBJ2-7 TRBV7-6 CASSLAYTPDEQYF
TRBJ2-4 TRBV30 CAWMSDPAKNIQYF
TRBJ2-5 TRBV19 CASSILAGETQYF
TRBJ2-5 TRBV20-1 CSAGPSGSIETQYF
TRBJ2-3 TRBV20-1 CSARVIAELDNTQYF
TRBJ1-1 TRBV7-2 CASSLGTGWLYTEAFF
TRBJ1-1 TRBV5-1 CASSLGGFTVAFF
TRBJ2-7 TRBV27 CASSLGRGYYEQYF
TRBJ2-5 TRBV7-9 CASSLASQETQYF
TRBJ2-2 TRBV13 CASSLGRLQGFANTGELFF
TRBJ2-1 TRBV11-2 CASSGALDSYNEQFF
TRBJ2-5 TRBV7-2 CASRPLSRSGWETQYF
TRBJ2-3 TRBV15 CATSRVQAIKMQYF
TRBJ1-1 TRBV4-3 CASSKTQENTEAFF
TRBJ2-7 TRBV28 CASSLRGVDEQYF
TRBJ1-5 TRBV28 CASSLVAGTEPQHF
TRBJ2-7 TRBV20-1 CSARSRVAGGGAYEQYF
TRBJ2-4 TRBV1 CTSSQERGAKNIQYF
TRBJ2-7 TRBV5-4 CASSWGNYEQYF
TRBJ2-7 TRBV6-2/TRBV6-3 CASSYGLYEQYF
TRBJ2-2 TRBV12-3/TRBV12-4 CASSRPGLSGELFF
TRBJ2-5 TRBV3-1 CASRSVSADQYF
TRBJ2-3 TRBV5-5 CASSFVGGVTDTQYF
TRBJ2-5 TRBV7-9 CASRRQGLETQYF
TRBJ2-5 TRBV14 CASSQASQETQYF
TRBJ1-1 TRBV12-3/TRBV12-4 CASSFIGGVNTEAFF
TRBJ2-6 TRBV7-9 CASSPSLGANVLTF
TRBJ1-5 TRBV19 CASSSFTHSNQPQHF
TRBJ2-1 TRBV6-2/TRBV6-3 CASSLELAIRDEQFF
TRBJ2-5 TRBV7-9 CASSLGYGEETQYF
TRBJ2-2 TRBV19 CASSIAGRGTGELFF
TRBJ2-3 TRBV9 CASSAWDYYTDTQYF
TRBJ2-3 TRBV4-3 CASSWGQGTTDTQYF
TRBJ2-2 TRBV4-3 CASSQARTSGARELFF
TRBJ1-1 TRBV19 CASTPGGGSEDFF
TRBJ2-7 TRBV27 CASSARKQGDEQYF
TRBJ2-7 TRBV2 CASSAMFTNHREQYF
TRBJ1-3 TRBV20-1 CSARDDDRIGVSGNTIYF
TRBJ2-7 TRBV7-6 CASSFLLAGGDEQYF
TRBJ2-7 TRBV6-2/TRBV6-3 CASGAGGYEQYF
TRBJ2-3 TRBV27 CASSQVGTTPEWVAQYF